These 29 T cell receptor beta chains share one sample of origin, sequenced in a study of cytomegalovirus exposure and HLA in healthy donors (TCRdb year 2017). The protocol used for the library was the immunoSEQ multiplex PCR assay. A mixture of 60 forward primers for TCR Vbeta segments and 13 reverse primers for TCR Jbeta segments was used in the multiplex PCR. Drawn from immuneACCESS, this table holds only the in-frame rearrangements with V and J called that TCRdb kept. Clones are partly lost; checked studies trace under half to an unresolved V gene and leave the rest unexplained. This sample is represented by around 90,000 clones; approximately 80% of them were singletons. The ten largest clonotypes hold approximately 3.3% of the sample. The sequencing input was PBMCs. All receptors come from a woman in her 40s in good health and CMV-seronegative.

The rearrangement links TRBV28 to TRBJ2-1, with TRBD2 matching 10 bases. CDR3 size: 14 residues. V lost 5 bases and J lost 5; bases outside the gene matches: 3. Germline assignment: CDR1 MDHEN and CDR2 SYDVKM. In DNA, the CDR3 is TGTGCCAGCAGTGTAGCGGGAGGTAACAATGAGCAGTTCTTC. Amino acid sequence: CASSVAGGNNEQFF.

The rearrangement links TRBV7-9 to TRBJ1-2, with D perhaps matching TRBD1 (5 bases). CDR3 size: 16 residues. V was shortened by 0 bases and J by 0 bases, with 11 bases between the two germline ends. CDR1 and CDR2 (germline): SEHNR, FQNEAQ (reference sequence). The CDR3 reads CASSLALAGPNYGYTF. Written as DNA, the CDR3 is TGTGCCAGCAGCTTAGCTTTGGCAGGGCCTAACTATGGCTACACCTTC.

This clone showed up just a few times. This chain connects TRBV5-4 to TRBJ1-4; no clear D. Germline V gene data show CDR1 as SGHNT and CDR2 as YYREEE (reference sequence). This CDR3 spans 13 amino acids. Trimming pared 2 bases from V and 3 bases from J, leaving 5 bases between. The CDR3 loop reads CASSLRANEKLFF. In DNA form, the CDR3 reads TGTGCCAGCAGCTTACGGGCTAATGAAAAACTGTTTTTT.

The chain recombines TRBV4-2 with TRBJ2-7, with D perhaps matching TRBD1 (5 bases). V was shortened by 0 bases and J by 0 bases, with 9 bases between the two germline ends. Germline V gene lookup returns CDR1 LGHNA and CDR2 YNFKEQ. The length of the CDR3 is 15 residues. The CDR3 DNA reads as TGTGCCAGCAGCCAAGAATCGGACAACTCCTACGAGCAGTACTTC. This codes for CASSQESDNSYEQYF.

The chain recombines TRBV5-1 with TRBJ2-2, with 13 bases lining up with TRBD2. This CDR3 has 15 residues. The junction had 5 bases not matched to a gene; V was cut back by 5 bases and J by 7 bases. Germline lookup yields CDR1 SGHRS and CDR2 YFSETQ. CDR3 sequence reads: CASRRTSGSDGELFF. CDR3 in DNA: TGCGCCAGCAGGCGGACTAGCGGGAGCGACGGGGAGCTGTTTTTT. Supplemented by reference TRBV5-1 and TRBJ2-2, the full variable domain reads KAGVTQTPRYLIKTRGQQVTLSCSPISGHRSVSWYQQTPGQGLQFLFEYFSETQRNKGNFPGRFSGRQFSNSRSEMNVSTLELGDSALYLCASRRTSGSDGELFFGEGSRLTVL.

The gene calls are TRBV5-1 and TRBJ2-4, with D maybe TRBD2 (6 bases). The CDR3 sequence is 14 residues long. In germline, CDR1 is SGHRS, CDR2 YFSETQ. With 3 bases removed from V and 5 bases from J, the gap between germline ends came to 12 bases. Here the CDR3 DNA reads TGCGCCAGCAGCTCGGGGGTTGGGGAAAACATTCAGTACTTC. Its protein product is CASSSGVGENIQYF.

This chain connects TRBV10-1 to TRBJ1-5; 9 bases map to TRBD1. Germline V lookup: CDR1 WNHNN, CDR2 SYGVQD (reference sequence). The CDR3 sequence is 18 residues long. J was trimmed by 0 bases and V by 3 bases; bases with no gene match: 9. The CDR3 protein is CASSDLDRGPYSNQPQHF. The CDR3 nucleotides are TGCGCCAGCAGTGATTTGGACAGGGGCCCTTATAGCAATCAGCCCCAGCATTTT.

On this clone itself: Because it lacks the conserved phenylalanine or tryptophan at the end, this CDR3 is likely a read error. The chain has TRBV27 and TRBJ2-7; TRBD2 might be the D (6 bases). V gave up 4 bases and J gave up 5 bases, with 15 bases separating them. The CDR3 is 14 residues long. Germline V gene sequence: CDR1 MNHEY, CDR2 SMNVEV (reference sequence). In nucleotides, the CDR3 is TGTGCCAGCAGTTACCGGGGGTCTAGGAACGAGCAGTACCTC. Protein: CASSYRGSRNEQYL.

This clone has a single count. The chain carries TRBV6-1 and TRBJ2-1; 7 bases are shared with TRBD2. The length of the CDR3 is 15 residues. J gave up 9 bases and V 2 bases, and 10 bases lay outside the gene matches. Germline CDR1 and CDR2: MNHNS and SASEGT. The CDR3 coding sequence is TGTGCCAGCAGTGAACTGAGGACTAGGCGAGGTGAGCAGTTCTTC. The encoded protein is CASSELRTRRGEQFF.

CDR3 residues: CASRRQRLAKNIQYF. DNA of the CDR3: TGTGCCAGCAGGAGACAGAGACTAGCCAAAAACATTCAGTACTTC. V and J are TRBV6-1 and TRBJ2-4; a possible D gene is TRBD1 (5 bases). The ends were cut back, 6 bases at V and 0 bases at J, with 12 bases in the middle. Germline V gives CDR1 MNHNS, CDR2 SASEGT. This CDR3 has 15 residues.

The chain couples TRBV21-1 to TRBJ1-4. TRBV21-1 constitutes a pseudogene. The CDR3 is made up of 15 amino acids. CDR3 loop: CASSKVGRRHEKLFF. The CDR3 nucleotides are TGTGCCAGCAGCAAAGTAGGGCGGAGGCATGAAAAACTGTTTTTT.

This clone was seen a single time. The rearrangement links TRBV7-9 to TRBJ2-6; the D gene is possibly TRBD1 (5 bases). The CDR3 loop spans 16 amino acids. V was cut by 5 bases and J by 4 bases, with 15 bases left in between. Germline loops: CDR1 SEHNR, CDR2 FQNEAQ (reference sequence). CDR3 amino acids: CASSVRGTSGANVLTF. The CDR3 coding sequence is TGTGCCAGCAGCGTTAGGGGTACGTCAGGGGCCAACGTCCTGACTTTC. The complete variable domain, with remaining parts taken from reference TRBV7-9 and TRBJ2-6, reads DTGVSQNPRHKITKRGQNVTFRCDPISEHNRLYWYRQTLGQGPEFLTYFQNEAQLEKSRLLSDRFSAERPKGSFSTLEIQRTEQGDSAMYLCASSVRGTSGANVLTFGAGSRLTVL.

The chain joins TRBV6-1 to TRBJ1-2; D might be TRBD1 (5 bases). Per germline, CDR1 MNHNS and CDR2 SASEGT. CDR3 length: 15 amino acids. The V and J ends lost 2 bases and 4 bases respectively, with 14 bases between them. In DNA, the CDR3 is TGTGCCAGCAGTGAATGGGTGGACAACCCCTATGGCTACACCTTC. Translating gives CASSEWVDNPYGYTF.

The gene calls are TRBV12-5 and TRBJ2-7, with D perhaps TRBD2 (5 bases). Trimming took 7 bases from V and 3 from J, leaving 16 bases between them. CDR1 and CDR2 from the germline V gene are LGHNT and FRNRAP. This CDR3 is built from 14 residues. In nucleotides, the CDR3 is TGTGCTAGTGCCCGAGGGCTAGAAGGCTACGAGCAGTACTTC. Translated: CASARGLEGYEQYF.

The chain recombines TRBV5-1 with TRBJ2-1; the match to TRBD1 covers 7 bases. Germline loops: CDR1 SGHRS, CDR2 YFSETQ. The CDR3 covers 14 residues. V shed 6 bases and J 7 bases; nucleotides not matched to a gene: 10. The CDR3 DNA reads as TGCGCCAGCAACCCCGACAGGGAAGTAAATGAGCAGTTCTTC. It translates to CASNPDREVNEQFF.

J is TRBJ2-2 and V is TRBV27, with 9 bases lining up with TRBD2. The J segment lost 1 base and the V segment lost 5 bases, leaving 8 bases of the junction unmatched. CDR3 length: 17 residues. From germline, CDR1 is MNHEY and CDR2 SMNVEV (reference sequence). CDR3 in DNA: TGTGCCAGCAGTCCCTATAAACTAGCGGGGAACACCGGGGAGCTGTTTTTT. Protein: CASSPYKLAGNTGELFF.

The gene calls are TRBV5-1 and TRBJ2-7, with 7 bases lining up with TRBD2. The CDR3 contains 16 residues. V gave up 0 bases and J gave up 0 bases; unmatched junction bases: 6. Germline V lookup: CDR1 SGHRS, CDR2 YFSETQ. CDR3 residues: CASSLGGGDGSYEQYF. In DNA form, the CDR3 reads TGCGCCAGCAGCTTGGGGGGAGGGGACGGCTCCTACGAGCAGTACTTC.

The chain carries TRBV29-1 and TRBJ2-7; the D gene is possibly TRBD2 (7 bases). V was trimmed by 4 bases and J by 3 bases, leaving 10 bases between them. This CDR3 has 12 amino acids. Germline loops: CDR1 SQVTM, CDR2 ANQGSEA. The CDR3 spells CSVGGGLYEQYF. The CDR3 DNA follows: TGCAGCGTTGGGGGGGGGCTCTACGAGCAGTACTTC.

This clone was observed many times. The chain links TRBV6-6 to TRBJ2-3; possibly TRBD2 for D (5 bases). V lost 7 bases to trimming and J lost 0 bases, with 17 bases between them. This CDR3 is 16 amino acids long. Germline V gene sequence: CDR1 MNHNY, CDR2 SVGAGI (reference sequence). The CDR3 DNA reads as TGTGCCAGCACCCTGACGAGCGGTAAAAGCACAGATACGCAGTATTTT. It yields the protein CASTLTSGKSTDTQYF.

V gene TRBV11-2 combines with J gene TRBJ2-2; TRBD1 might be the D (5 bases). V lost 2 bases, J lost 4 bases, and 14 bases lay in between. Germline loops: CDR1 SGHAT, CDR2 FQNNGV. The CDR3 is 16 residues long. The CDR3 reads CASSLRASGPTGELFF. In DNA, the CDR3 is TGTGCCAGCAGCTTAAGGGCGTCAGGGCCCACCGGGGAGCTGTTTTTT.

The chain recombines TRBV6-5 with TRBJ1-2; 9 nucleotides agree with TRBD1. J gave up 6 bases and V 6 bases, and 8 bases lay outside the gene matches. There are 14 residues in the CDR3. Germline CDR1 MNHEY, CDR2 SVGAGI. The CDR3 sequence is CASSGQGRKDGYTF. CDR3 DNA: TGTGCCAGCAGCGGACAGGGGAGGAAGGATGGCTACACCTTC.

Here the CDR3 DNA reads TGTGCCACCAGCAGAGATGGTCGTTGGGTGGGACTAGGCAGGAAAGAGACCCAGTACTTC. Translation gives CATSRDGRWVGLGRKETQYF. The chain joins TRBV15 to TRBJ2-5; TRBD2 agrees at 8 bases. CDR3 length: 20 residues. CDR1 and CDR2 from the germline V gene are LNHNV and YYDKDF (reference sequence). V lost 0 bases, J lost 3 bases, and 18 bases stayed unmatched.

The chain is built from TRBV2 and TRBJ2-5, with 8 bases matching TRBD2. Germline V CDR1 and CDR2: SNHLY, FYNNEI. CDR3 length: 14 amino acids. V shed 6 bases and J 2 bases; nucleotides not matched to a gene: 5. The CDR3 sequence: CASRATSVQETQYF. The CDR3 DNA is TGTGCCAGCAGGGCGACTAGCGTACAAGAGACCCAGTACTTC. The full variable domain, with the rest looked up from reference TRBV2 and TRBJ2-5, is EPEVTQTPSHQVTQMGQEVILRCVPISNHLYFYWYRQILGQKVEFLVSFYNNEISEKSEIFDDQFSVERPDGSNFTLKIRSTKLEDSAMYFCASRATSVQETQYFGPGTRLLVL.

V is TRBV28 and J is TRBJ2-7; no firm D call. Germline V gene lookup returns CDR1 MDHEN and CDR2 SYDVKM. V lost 6 bases and J lost 4, with 16 bases in between. The CDR3 covers 14 residues. This CDR3 reads CASSLGQAPYEQYF. In nucleotides, the CDR3 is TGTGCCAGCAGCCTCGGTCAGGCCCCATACGAGCAGTACTTC.

The chain recombines TRBV19 with TRBJ2-1; D unresolved. The V gene lost 6 bases and the J gene lost 7 bases, with 16 bases spanning the gap. From germline, CDR1 is LNHDA and CDR2 SQIVND (reference sequence). The CDR3 covers 14 residues. DNA for the CDR3: TGTGCCAGTAGAAGGTCGAGGATAGCTAATGAGCAGTTCTTC. Translation gives CASRRSRIANEQFF.

This clone was picked up a small number of times. This sequence joins TRBV5-1 and TRBJ2-1, with 11 bases fitting TRBD1. The CDR3 sequence is 16 residues long. In germline, CDR1 is SGHRS, CDR2 YFSETQ. Trimming cost V 0 bases and J 8 bases; bases outside gene matches: 7. The chain's CDR3 is CASSLVWTGGLDEQFF. As DNA, the CDR3 is TGCGCCAGCAGCTTGGTTTGGACAGGGGGCCTTGATGAGCAGTTCTTC.

The chain employs TRBV19 and TRBJ2-2; 7 nucleotides match TRBD1. The CDR3 spans 13 residues. The V and J ends lost 5 bases and 6 bases, in that order; junction bases with no gene match: 3. The germline gives CDR1 LNHDA, CDR2 SQIVND (reference sequence). The CDR3 region is CASSLQGAGELFF. As DNA, the CDR3 is TGTGCCAGTAGTCTCCAGGGGGCCGGGGAGCTGTTTTTT.

The V and J genes are TRBV10-1 and TRBJ2-5; TRBD2 matches at 11 bases. Germline CDR1 and CDR2: WNHNN and SYGVQD (reference sequence). The junction had 6 bases not matched to a gene; V was cut back by 2 bases and J by 4 bases. The CDR3 length is 16 residues. CDR3: CASSEVLAGERETQYF. The CDR3 DNA is TGCGCCAGCAGTGAGGTACTAGCGGGAGAGCGAGAGACCCAGTACTTC.

The chain recombines TRBV6-1 with TRBJ1-2; D gene uncertain. The CDR3 contains 12 residues. The germline V gene has CDR1 MNHNS and CDR2 SASEGT. Trimming pared 2 bases from V and 9 bases from J, leaving 10 bases between. The CDR3 protein is CASSESWASYTF. Written as DNA, the CDR3 is TGTGCCAGCAGTGAATCCTGGGCCAGCTACACCTTC.